Below, one T cell receptor beta chain is given with its context. Its antigen is undetermined. Repertoires were generated with immunoSEQ multiplex PCR, while TCRdb's copy carries only in-frame clones and drops some. This sample has approximately 1.1 million clones, with 70% to 80% found just once. This entry belongs to a study of shared clonotypes between healthy human individuals. Study conclusions and caveats: Estimated clonotype richness was generally higher in naive than memory subsets.

Germline CDR1 SGHAT, CDR2 FQNNGV. With 0 bases removed from V and 7 bases from J, the gap between germline ends came to 13 bases. The CDR3 extends over 15 amino acids. The origin of this receptor is a man aged 18 to 29 in good health. Some clones in this sample may be carry-over from other donors' samples. The V and J genes are TRBV11-2 and TRBJ1-3; D is possibly TRBD1 (5 bases). The sample comprised memory CD4+ T cells from PBMCs. Subset indicated: CD45RA-negative fraction. The CDR3 loop is CASSLDPGEWNTIYF. The DNA of the CDR3 is TGTGCCAGCAGCTTAGATCCGGGGGAGTGGAACACCATATATTTT.